The 18 T cell receptor beta chains listed next were all sequenced from one sample in a study of T cells in Graves' hyperthyroidism and ophthalmopathy. Authors of the study amplified TCR beta CDR3 regions from RNA transcripts. With the HTBI primer set, the TCR CDR3 went through a first round of RT-PCR. TCRdb redid the calling of the multiplex PCR reads with MiXCR, one entry per CDR3 protein. In the table there are some 270,000 distinct CDR3 sequences, roughly 15% of which are singletons. Sequenced material: blood. The receptors originated from a woman aged 40 to 50 with Graves' hyperthyroidism.

As to this clonotype: Germline is not matched at one junction end, which may reflect a read error. This chain links TRBV5-1 with TRBJ2-3; tentative D call: TRBD1 (6 bases). This CDR3 has 15 residues. CDR1 SGHRS and CDR2 YFSETQ come from the germline V gene. The CDR3 reads CASSAGGLSTDTQYF. CDR3 in DNA: TGTGCCAGCAGCGCTGGGGGCCTTAGCACAGATACGCAGTATTTT.

DNA of the CDR3: TGTGCCAGTAGTACAGGGGGCAGAACTAATGAAAAACTGTTTTTT. This sequence encodes CASSTGGRTNEKLFF. The V and J genes are TRBV19 and TRBJ1-4; TRBD1 aligns across 8 bases. The CDR3 loop spans 15 amino acids. Germline V gene sequence: CDR1 LNHDA, CDR2 SQIVND (reference sequence). Trimming took 4 bases from V and 1 from J; bases not matched to a gene: 2.

This clonotype was found many times. V is TRBV27 and J is TRBJ2-3, with D perhaps TRBD2 (7 bases). Germline CDR1 is MNHEY and CDR2 is SMNVEV (reference sequence). V lost 8 bases and J 4 bases, leaving 19 bases between the germline ends. The CDR3 is made up of 15 amino acids. CDR3 nucleotides: TGTGCCAGCCGCGAGGGGGGGACCGTCCCAGATACGCAGTATTTT. This sequence encodes CASREGGTVPDTQYF.

The rearrangement links TRBV6-1 to TRBJ1-1; a weak D match, TRBD1 (5 bases). Trimming pared 3 bases from V and 0 bases from J, leaving 11 bases between. Germline assignment: CDR1 MNHNS and CDR2 SASEGT. This CDR3 comprises 15 residues. CDR3 bases: TGTGCCAGCAGTGACACAGGAACTATGAACACTGAAGCTTTCTTT. Translation gives CASSDTGTMNTEAFF.

The J gene is TRBJ1-3, the V gene TRBV7-2; 7 bases are shared with TRBD1. Per germline, CDR1 SGHTA and CDR2 FQGNSA. The trim removed 5 bases at V and 0 bases at J, leaving 7 bases unmatched. The CDR3 contains 16 residues. The CDR3 DNA reads TGTGCCAGCAGCGCTTTCCGGGACAGCTCTGGAAACACCATATATTTT. This translates into CASSAFRDSSGNTIYF.

This clonotype was counted ten times or more. This chain joins TRBV2 and TRBJ1-4, with a tentative D call TRBD1 (6 bases). V lost 6 bases to trimming and J lost 5 bases, with 25 bases between them. Looked up from germline, CDR1 is SNHLY and CDR2 is FYNNEI. The CDR3 consists of 18 residues. CDR3 coding DNA: TGTGCCAGCAGAGTAGAGACAGGCCTCAATAGGGGGAATGAAAAACTGTTTTTT. It specifies CASRVETGLNRGNEKLFF.

This clonotype came up many times. This chain joins TRBV29-1 and TRBJ2-7; a weak D match, TRBD2 (5 bases). The length of the CDR3 is 13 residues. Germline V gives CDR1 SQVTM, CDR2 ANQGSEA. Trimming took 4 bases from V and 5 from J, leaving 15 bases between them. In DNA, the CDR3 is TGCAGCGTTGCAAAACTAGTGCAGGACGAGCAGTACTTC. Protein product: CSVAKLVQDEQYF.

This clonotype occurred many times. The rearrangement uses TRBV2 and TRBJ2-5; D uncertain. The germline V gene has CDR1 SNHLY and CDR2 FYNNEI. The CDR3 sequence is 12 residues long. Trimming left V 7 bases short and J 0 bases short, with 6 bases between. CDR3 sequence (DNA): TGTGCCAGCACTAAGTACCAAGAGACCCAGTACTTC. It encodes CASTKYQETQYF.

On this clonotype itself: One base away lies a much larger clone, so this may be a sequencing read error. The chain recombines TRBV6-1 with TRBJ2-1; possibly TRBD2 for D (6 bases). There are 13 residues in the CDR3. Germline V gene data show CDR1 as MNHNS and CDR2 as SASEGT. CDR3 coding DNA: TGTACCAGCAGGGCGGGAACTGGCAATGAGCAGTTCTTC. Protein sequence: CTSRAGTGNEQFF.

At least ten counts were recorded for this clonotype. V usage is TRBV20-1 and J usage is TRBJ1-4, with TRBD1 as a possible D gene (5 bases). The germline V and J ends were trimmed by 6 bases and 6 bases, with 11 bases remaining between them. This CDR3 has 12 amino acids. Germline lookup yields CDR1 DFQATT and CDR2 SNEGSKA (reference sequence). CDR3 amino acids: CSARVAYEKLFF. CDR3 coding DNA: TGCAGTGCCAGGGTGGCCTATGAAAAACTGTTTTTT.

V and J are TRBV20-1 and TRBJ2-1; possible D gene TRBD2, 6 bases. This CDR3 spans 13 amino acids. V shed 7 bases and J shed 5 bases, with 15 bases lying between them. From germline, CDR1 is DFQATT and CDR2 SNEGSKA (reference sequence). The chain's CDR3 is CSGGSGLNNEQFF. The CDR3 DNA reads TGCAGTGGGGGGAGCGGGTTGAACAATGAGCAGTTCTTC.

Many counts were recorded for this clonotype. V is TRBV2 and J is TRBJ1-6; possibly TRBD1 for D (5 bases). CDR3 length equals 12 residues. Germline-derived CDR1 and CDR2 are SNHLY and FYNNEI. V shed 6 bases and J shed 8 bases, with 8 bases lying between them. In nucleotides, the CDR3 is TGTGCCAGCAGACGCAGGGATTCACCCCTCCACTTT. Translated: CASRRRDSPLHF.

This clonotype has ten or more counts. This rearrangement joins TRBV6-1 to TRBJ2-7; 9 bases map to TRBD1. Germline-derived CDR1 and CDR2 are MNHNS and SASEGT. The length of the CDR3 is 15 residues. V shed 4 bases, J shed 5 bases, and the junction held 9 bases outside the gene matches. The CDR3 DNA is TGTGCCAGCAGTGTGGCCGGGACAGGGTCAAACGAGCAGTACTTC. The encoded protein is CASSVAGTGSNEQYF.

There are a few counts of this clonotype. The chain has TRBV24-1 and TRBJ1-3, with unresolved D. Trimming cost V 3 bases and J 0 bases, with 11 bases left between them. The CDR3 loop spans 16 amino acids. CDR1 and CDR2 from the germline V gene are KGHDR and SFDVKD. The CDR3 sequence: CATSDPLGISGNTIYF. The CDR3, as DNA: TGTGCCACCAGTGATCCCCTCGGGATCTCTGGAAACACCATATATTTT.

This clonotype was counted ten times or more. V is TRBV28 and J is TRBJ1-4; tentatively, D is TRBD1 (5 bases). The CDR3 has 18 amino acids. Germline CDR1 reads MDHEN; CDR2 reads SYDVKM. V lost 5 bases and J 3 bases, leaving 22 bases between the germline ends. The CDR3 here is CASSPPGNPRGANEKLFF. CDR3 coding DNA: TGTGCCAGCAGTCCCCCAGGGAACCCGAGAGGCGCTAATGAAAAACTGTTTTTT. The full variable domain, with the rest looked up from reference TRBV28 and TRBJ1-4, is DVKVTQSSRYLVKRTGEKVFLECVQDMDHENMFWYRQDPGLGLRLIYFSYDVKMKEKGDIPEGYSVSREKKERFSLILESASTNQTSMYLCASSPPGNPRGANEKLFFGSGTQLSVL.

This clonotype has a count of ten or more. The junction departs from germline at one end; a sequencing error may be responsible. The chain couples TRBV20-1 to TRBJ1-6, with 9 bases matching TRBD1. Germline lookup yields CDR1 DFQATT and CDR2 SNEGSKA (reference sequence). This CDR3 is 15 amino acids long. The CDR3 DNA reads TGCAGTGCTAGAGTCCCGGGACAGGGCTATTCGCCCCTCCACTTT. It translates to CSARVPGQGYSPLHF.

This clonotype came up many times. The chain recombines TRBV12-3 or TRBV12-4 with TRBJ2-3, with D unresolved. V lost 4 bases, J lost 6 bases, and 11 bases lay in between. The CDR3 runs 13 residues. CDR3 DNA sequence: TGTGCCAGCAGTTATCCCCCCCCGGATACGCAGTATTTT. It translates to CASSYPPPDTQYF.

This clonotype was counted a few times. The chain joins TRBV28 to TRBJ1-5, with D possibly matching TRBD1 (6 bases). Deletions cut 4 bases from V and 7 bases from J, with 11 bases between. Germline assignment: CDR1 MDHEN and CDR2 SYDVKM. The CDR3 has 13 amino acids. The CDR3 DNA follows: TGTGCCAGCAGTTCCAGGGGTATACAGCCCCAGCATTTT. It yields the protein CASSSRGIQPQHF.